This is a list of T cell receptor beta chains from one sample in a study of shared clonotypes between healthy human individuals. The assay was immunoSEQ multiplex PCR, and TCRdb's table has in-frame clones only and misses some. This table holds over 400,000 clones, about 84% found once. Sequencing was performed on PBMCs. Source of these receptors: a woman in her thirties or forties in good health. Some clones in this sample may be carry-over from other donors' samples. Both conserved end residues are part of each CDR3. D genes are given only for firm matches. Only part of the rows carry a size: once, few, many, or a class if the clone is expanded.

TRBJ2-5 TRBV19 many - TGTGCCAGTAGTGCCACCGGAGGAGAGACCCAGTACTTC CASSATGGETQYF
TRBJ1-2 TRBV11-2 many - TGTGCCAGCAGCTTATCCGGCTATGGCTACACCTTC CASSLSGYGYTF
TRBJ2-5 TRBV18 - TRBD2 TGTGCCAGCTCACTCTACCAAGGGACTAGCGGGAGAGAGGTGGGAGAGACCCAGTACTTC CASSLYQGTSGREVGETQYF
TRBJ2-3 TRBV18 - TRBD2 TGTGCCAGCTCACGTATTAGCGGGAGTAGCACAGATACGCAGTATTTT CASSRISGSSTDTQYF
TRBJ1-5 TRBV18 - - TGTGCCAGCTCACCGGGAAGCAATCAGCCCCAGCATTTT CASSPGSNQPQHF
TRBJ2-2 TRBV5-6 - - TGTGCCAGCAGCTTGGGTCCAGCGGCGAACACCGGGGAGCTGTTTTTT CASSLGPAANTGELFF
TRBJ1-5 TRBV30 - - TGTGCCTGGAGTGTAGGTGGGTTAAATCAGCCCCAGCATTTT CAWSVGGLNQPQHF
TRBJ2-7 TRBV18 - - TGTGCCAGCTCACCGGCCAACACCTACGAGCAGTACTTC CASSPANTYEQYF
TRBJ2-4 TRBV30 - - TGTGCCCTATCCTCGGGACTCCCCGGAGGAGGAGCCAAAAACATTCAGTACTTC CALSSGLPGGGAKNIQYF
TRBJ1-4 TRBV19 - TRBD1 TGTGCCAACGAGGGGACAGGTGGTAGTGAAAAACTGTTTTTT CANEGTGGSEKLFF
TRBJ1-3 TRBV4-3 - - TGCGCCAGCAGCCAAGATCTATCAGCTGGAAACACCATATATTTT CASSQDLSAGNTIYF
TRBJ2-1 TRBV9 once TRBD2 TGTGCCAGCAGCGGGACTAGAGGCAATGAGCAGTTCTTC CASSGTRGNEQFF
TRBJ2-5 TRBV5-1 - TRBD2 TGCGCCAGCAGCCAGACTAGCGGGGCCCAAGAGACCCAGTACTTC CASSQTSGAQETQYF
TRBJ2-1 TRBV4-3 - - TGCGCCAGCAGCCAGGGTTTAGAGAGGGATGAGCAGTTCTTC CASSQGLERDEQFF
TRBJ1-2 TRBV18 - TRBD1 TGTGCCAGCTCACCTTACGGGACAGGGGCTGGCTACACCTTC CASSPYGTGAGYTF
TRBJ2-7 TRBV6-5 - TRBD1 TGTGCCAGCAGTTACGATCGAACGGGACAGGGCGGCGAGCAGTACTTC CASSYDRTGQGGEQYF
TRBJ2-7 TRBV19 - TRBD2 TGTGCCAGTAAATTGACTAGCGGCTCCTACGAGCAGTACTTC CASKLTSGSYEQYF
TRBJ2-2 TRBV7-9 - - TGTGCCAGCAGCTTAGTAGGGGATGCCGGGGAGCTGTTTTTT CASSLVGDAGELFF
TRBJ1-1 TRBV30 - TRBD1 TGTGCCTTACAGGGGATGGGGAACACTGAAGCTTTCTTT CALQGMGNTEAFF
TRBJ2-7 TRBV30 - - TGTGCCTGGAGTGTCTGGGACACCGAGCAGTACTTC CAWSVWDTEQYF
TRBJ2-7 TRBV18 - TRBD1 TGTGCCAGCTCATCCCAGGACAGGGGTTTCGACGAGCAGTACTTC CASSSQDRGFDEQYF
TRBJ1-5 TRBV7-2 - TRBD1 TGTGCCAGCAGCCCACGGACAGGGACCAATCAGCCCCAGCATTTT CASSPRTGTNQPQHF
TRBJ1-1 TRBV19 - - TGTGCCAGTAGTATGGGCGGCAGTGAAGCTTTCTTT CASSMGGSEAFF
TRBJ2-7 TRBV25-1 - - TGTGCCAGCAGTGGAGGGGCCCCCTACGAGCAGTACTTC CASSGGAPYEQYF
TRBJ2-4 TRBV30 - - TGTGCCTGGAATGTCGCTTCAGCCAAAAACATTCAGTACTTC CAWNVASAKNIQYF
TRBJ1-1 TRBV20-1 - TRBD1 TGCAGCGTGGACAGGACTGAAGCTTTCTTT CSVDRTEAFF
TRBJ2-5 TRBV4-1 once - TGCGCCAGTAAGAAAACAGGGACCCAAGAGACCCAGTACTTC CASKKTGTQETQYF
TRBJ1-2 TRBV28 - TRBD1 TGTGCCAGCAGTTCCATCACAGGGGGCGATGGCTACACCTTC CASSSITGGDGYTF